This TCR beta chain was identified during a study of cytomegalovirus exposure and HLA in healthy donors. Study results and limitations: Testing in vitro showed three CMV-associated chains specific for CMV antigens. Most subjects' HLA-A and HLA-B alleles were reportedly predicted from TCR beta sequences.

The PCR made use of 60 Vbeta and 13 Jbeta primers. Authors' analysis steps: As a later analysis found, there were around 86 million unique TCR beta chains, of which some 10 million were shared. The data were produced by immunoSEQ multiplex PCR, yet TCRdb's version contains in-frame clones alone and is incomplete. V and J calls and clone size are given by that table; D and trimming were obtained from the DNA. The data hold about 110,000 clones, with over 55% observed a single time. A note on this clone: Its specificity is unknown.

Each of the donors was a healthy bone marrow donor. Trimming took off 7 bases at V and 1 base at J, with 4 bases between the two ends. Per germline, CDR1 MNHNS and CDR2 SASEGT. The CDR3 loop spans 11 amino acids. V and J are TRBV6-1 and TRBJ1-1; D call uncertain. Sequenced sample: PBMCs. The receptor was derived from a female donor in good health and CMV-seronegative. This chain's CDR3 is CASIKNTEAFF. The CDR3 nucleotides read TGTGCCAGCATCAAGAACACTGAAGCTTTCTTT.